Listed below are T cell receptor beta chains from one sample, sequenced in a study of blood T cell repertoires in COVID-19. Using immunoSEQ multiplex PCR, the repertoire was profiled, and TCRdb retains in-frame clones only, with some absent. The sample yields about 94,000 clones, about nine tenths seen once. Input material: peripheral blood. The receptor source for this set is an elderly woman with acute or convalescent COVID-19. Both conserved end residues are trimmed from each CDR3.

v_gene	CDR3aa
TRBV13	ASSFLSYEQY
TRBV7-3	ASSLNVASGGEQF
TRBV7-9	ASSLARHLGTQY
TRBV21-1	ASSKSWTGQRSTDTQY
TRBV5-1	ASSYTGTFHTIY
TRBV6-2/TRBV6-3	ASSYQGPRAEAF
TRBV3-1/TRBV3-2	ASSQNGNEQF
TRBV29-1	SGRDRAETQY
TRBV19	ASSNSAGGNSPLH
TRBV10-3	AISGGGSNTEAF
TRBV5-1	ASSSWTGSNTEAF
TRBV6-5	ASSWNSYPGGGYT
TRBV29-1	SVGLAGGNEQY
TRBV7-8	ASSFGALGGGYT
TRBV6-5	ASRLDSANTGELF
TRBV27	ASSSIALTGGAGSNQPQH
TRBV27	ASSPPGENTEAF
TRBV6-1	ASSGTSGSKGTDTQY